Following are 17 T cell receptor beta chains from one sample sequenced in a study of shared clonotypes between healthy human individuals. The repertoire was sequenced with immunoSEQ multiplex PCR; TCRdb's copy has only in-frame clones and lacks some. The sample records 1,400,000 or so clones, roughly 98.5% being singletons. Sequencing used naive CD4+ T cells sorted from blood. Sample subset: CD45RA+ positively selected. The receptors were gathered from a man between 25 and 39 years old in good health.

The V and J genes are TRBV6-4 and TRBJ2-3; no reliable D call. V lost 2 bases and J 0 bases, leaving 6 bases between the germline ends. Germline V gene data show CDR1 as MRHNA and CDR2 as SNTAGT. The CDR3 sequence is 14 residues long. The CDR3, as DNA: TGTGCCAGCAGTGACAGCCCTAGCACAGATACGCAGTATTTT. Its translation is CASSDSPSTDTQYF.

V is TRBV9 and J is TRBJ2-3; a possible D gene is TRBD2 (6 bases). The germline V gene has CDR1 SGDLS and CDR2 YYNGEE. Trimming took off 0 bases at V and 1 base at J, with 12 bases between the two ends. This CDR3 has 16 residues. CDR3 bases: TGTGCCAGCAGCGTAGTTTCGGGAGCTGGCACAGATACGCAGTATTTT. Translation: CASSVVSGAGTDTQYF.

This rearrangement joins TRBV10-1 to TRBJ2-7; 10 bases align to TRBD2. The CDR3 runs to 14 residues. The J segment lost 1 base and the V segment lost 5 bases, leaving 2 bases of the junction unmatched. Germline assignment: CDR1 WNHNN and CDR2 SYGVQD (reference sequence). The CDR3 here is CASSSGRESYEQYF. Here the CDR3 DNA reads TGCGCCAGCAGTAGCGGGAGGGAATCCTACGAGCAGTACTTC.

This clone has only one observation. The genes are TRBV28 and TRBJ2-3; 7 bases map to TRBD2. The V segment lost 7 bases and the J segment 1 base; nucleotides outside the gene matches: 8. The germline gives CDR1 MDHEN, CDR2 SYDVKM. The CDR3 runs 15 residues. DNA of the CDR3: TGTGCCAGCACCCCCGGGGGGTTCGGCACAGATACGCAGTATTTT. Translating it yields CASTPGGFGTDTQYF.

The CDR3 DNA reads as TGCGCCAGCAGCTTACAGGGGGCGGGCGCAGATACGCAGTATTTT. Its protein is CASSLQGAGADTQYF. The rearrangement joins TRBV5-1 to TRBJ2-3; 9 bases match TRBD1. V lost 2 bases, J lost 4 bases, and 5 bases stayed unmatched. The CDR3 totals 15 residues. Germline CDR1 and CDR2: SGHRS and YFSETQ.

The rearrangement uses TRBV7-3 and TRBJ2-7; no clear D. Trimming pared 0 bases from V and 3 bases from J, leaving 15 bases between. The CDR3 sequence is 16 residues long. Germline assignment: CDR1 SGHTA and CDR2 FQGTGA. CDR3 DNA: TGTGCCAGCAGCTTAACCCGAGAATCGGGCCTCTACGAGCAGTACTTC. Residues: CASSLTRESGLYEQYF.

This clone has only one observation. Additional DNA sequences in this sample encode the identical CDR3. This chain joins TRBV7-2 and TRBJ1-1; tentative D call: TRBD1 (6 bases). Per germline, CDR1 SGHTA and CDR2 FQGNSA. The length of the CDR3 is 14 residues. The V end lost 5 bases, the J end lost 1 base, and 11 bases lay between the germline ends. The CDR3 DNA reads as TGTGCCAGCAGCCCGGGACAAGCGAACACTGAAGCTTTCTTT. Protein: CASSPGQANTEAFF. Variable domain in full (rest from reference TRBV7-2 and TRBJ1-1): GAGVSQSPSNKVTEKGKDVELRCDPISGHTALYWYRQSLGQGLEFLIYFQGNSAPDKSGLPSDRFSAERTGGSVSTLTIQRTQQEDSAVYLCASSPGQANTEAFFGQGTRLTVV.

This chain joins TRBV2 and TRBJ2-1, with D possibly called TRBD1 or TRBD2 (7 bases each). Trimming removed 0 bases from V and 9 bases from J, with 12 bases in between. From germline, CDR1 is SNHLY and CDR2 FYNNEI. The CDR3 sequence is 14 residues long. This CDR3 reads CASSEATGRGEQFF. CDR3 DNA sequence: TGTGCCAGCAGTGAAGCGACAGGGAGGGGTGAGCAGTTCTTC.

The chain recombines TRBV11-2 with TRBJ2-3; no clear D gene. The germline V gene has CDR1 SGHAT and CDR2 FQNNGV. V shed 5 bases and J shed 2 bases, with 17 bases lying between them. The length of the CDR3 is 16 residues. This CDR3 reads CASSPRTVFLTDTQYF. As DNA, the CDR3 is TGTGCCAGCAGCCCTCGGACGGTATTTCTCACAGATACGCAGTATTTT. The variable domain in full, completed from reference TRBV11-2 and TRBJ2-3, reads EAGVAQSPRYKIIEKRQSVAFWCNPISGHATLYWYQQILGQGPKLLIQFQNNGVVDDSQLPKDRFSAERLKGVDSTLKIQPAKLEDSAVYLCASSPRTVFLTDTQYFGPGTRLTVL.

The rearrangement links TRBV5-4 to TRBJ2-1, with D tentatively TRBD1 (7 bases). Trimming pared 2 bases from V and 8 bases from J, leaving 11 bases between. Germline V CDR1 and CDR2: SGHNT, YYREEE (reference sequence). The CDR3 covers 13 residues. DNA of the CDR3: TGTGCCAGCAGCTTTACAGGGGAGGATGAGCAGTTCTTC. Its protein product is CASSFTGEDEQFF.

The V call is TRBV20-1, the J call TRBJ2-5; D is uncertain. This CDR3 is 10 amino acids long. CDR1 is DFQATT, CDR2 SNEGSKA, per germline (reference sequence). The CDR3 region is CSLLAQTQYF. The CDR3, as DNA: TGCAGCCTCCTCGCCCAGACCCAGTACTTC.

This chain links TRBV15 with TRBJ2-7; 7 bases fit TRBD2. The CDR3 extends over 17 amino acids. The V and J ends lost 1 base and 1 base, in that order; junction bases with no gene match: 10. Germline V lookup: CDR1 LNHNV, CDR2 YYDKDF (reference sequence). The CDR3 is CATSRVGLGLGSYEQYF. DNA of the CDR3: TGTGCCACCAGCAGAGTCGGTTTAGGACTAGGGTCCTACGAGCAGTACTTC.

The genes are TRBV7-6 and TRBJ2-1, with a weak D call TRBD1 (6 bases). This CDR3 contains 16 residues. V was clipped by 2 bases and J by 4 bases, with 15 bases between them. Looked up from germline, CDR1 is SGHVS and CDR2 is FNYEAQ. The CDR3 sequence: CASSLFPRGRYNEQFF. The CDR3 nucleotides read TGTGCCAGCAGCTTATTCCCCAGGGGCCGGTACAATGAGCAGTTCTTC.

This rearrangement joins TRBV10-2 to TRBJ2-6, with 9 bases aligning to TRBD2. CDR1 WSHSY and CDR2 SAAADI come from the germline V gene. V dropped 2 bases and J dropped 0; count of bases not matched to a gene: 8. The CDR3 contains 19 residues. The CDR3 reads CASSELLAGALSGANVLTF. As DNA, the CDR3 is TGCGCCAGCAGTGAGCTTTTAGCGGGAGCGCTCTCTGGGGCCAACGTCCTGACTTTC.

This clone was detected once. The chain combines TRBV10-2 with TRBJ1-4; D is ambiguous. Trimming took 7 bases from V and 7 from J, leaving 19 bases between them. Germline V gene data show CDR1 as WSHSY and CDR2 as SAAADI. CDR3 length equals 15 residues. This CDR3 is CASTNRNNYGEKLFF. The CDR3 DNA follows: TGCGCCAGCACCAATCGAAATAATTATGGTGAAAAACTGTTTTTT.

V and J are TRBV7-2 and TRBJ2-7, with D perhaps TRBD2 (5 bases). Deletions cut 2 bases from V and 2 bases from J, with 10 bases between. Germline CDR1 SGHTA, CDR2 FQGNSA. CDR3 length equals 14 residues. CDR3 in amino acids: CASSLSVGAYEQYF. CDR3 sequence (DNA): TGTGCCAGCAGCTTATCGGTCGGGGCCTACGAGCAGTACTTC.

The DNA of the CDR3 is TGTGCCATCCAGCTTGGGATGACACTAGCGGGAGTGTACAATGAGCAGTTCTTC. Translated: CAIQLGMTLAGVYNEQFF. The chain has TRBV5-4 and TRBJ2-1; 11 nucleotides match TRBD2. V shed 9 bases, J shed 4 bases, and the junction held 18 bases outside the gene matches. Germline values: CDR1 SGHNT, CDR2 YYREEE (reference sequence). This CDR3 has 18 amino acids.